This paragraph covers one T cell receptor beta chain sequence. The clone's antigen remains unknown. Base quality data are lacking; no much larger clone is found one base away. The sample comes from a study of blood T cell dynamics during melanoma immunotherapy (dated by TCRdb to 2020 to 2021). About the investigation overall: Patients had metastatic melanoma and received first-line pembrolizumab or nivolumab plus ipilimumab as standard of care in the United Kingdom. Consecutive patients formed a training cohort, and a further independent group of patients from the same centre was pooled into an external validation set. To find early correlates of response, peripheral T cell receptor repertoires were profiled in metastatic melanoma patients before and after one cycle of checkpoint inhibitor therapy. What the study reported, not specific to this receptor: The study could not determine whether the T cell clones driving repertoire changes were melanoma-specific or reflected general immune activation. Unlike progressors, patients who went on to achieve disease control showed a bifurcated reorganization of the PBMC repertoire at W3, with either increased clonality or increased diversity. The relatively small sample size was acknowledged as potentially limiting generalization of the results.

For every bulk PBMC sample, a fixed 350 ng of DNA was loaded. TCR beta CDR3 sequences were amplified from genomic DNA with the immunoSEQ TCRb Assay kit following manufacturer instructions. The KAPA Library Quantification Kit for Illumina platforms was used to quantify pooled libraries by qPCR. Pooled libraries were sequenced on an Illumina NextSeq 500, clustered at about 0.55-1.2 pM. The original methods were these. Analysis of the TCR data relied on immunoSEQ ANALYZER and the R LymphoSeq package. A rearrangement efficiency score was calculated as productive divided by the sum of productive and non-productive CDR3 sequences. Clonality was measured with the Gini coefficient and diversity with the Renyi index at alpha=1, and both measures were compared pairwise between timepoints within each patient. Clonal relatedness used an edit distance of 3, and repertoire similarity used the Bhattacharyya coefficient, both computed in LymphoSeq. Linear discriminant analysis on week-3 changes in clonality and diversity was built with the R MASS and caret packages to classify response. TCRdb took this table from immuneACCESS and kept in-frame rearrangements with V and J called. Such tables lack part of the clones; where checked against another copy, unresolved V genes explain under half of the gap, and the rest is unexplained. The DNA gave D and trimming, while V, J and clone size come from that table. The table for this sample lists roughly 22,000 clones; roughly 89% of them were counted only once. Jointly, the top ten make up around 4.2% of the sample.

The meaning of the sample's time point label: pre-treatment baseline. Blood samples were taken before treatment (T0) and at week 3 (W3), following the first cycle of checkpoint blockade. Except for a couple of patients with rapid clinical progression, response was assessed 12 weeks after the first infusion by RECIST 1.1; disease control meant complete response, partial response or stable disease. Patients were not eligible if they had prior systemic cancer treatment, concomitant immunosuppressant therapy or synchronous other active malignancies. Both bulk PBMC and plasma cell-free DNA were sequenced for TCR beta so that circulating cells and T cell turnover could be tracked. PBMC were isolated from blood with Lymphoprep and SepMate tubes, followed by red cell lysis. QIAamp DNA Blood Mini kits were used to extract DNA from both PBMC and sorted T cell subsets. The sequence derives from a human donor with melanoma. Sample: blood, taken from a patient treated with checkpoint blockade.

The DNA reads as follows: TGTGCCAGCAGGGGGGAATTGATCACTGAAGCTTTCTTT. The resulting protein is CASRGELITEAFF. The V and J segments used are TRBV13 and TRBJ1-1; TRBD1 is a weak D gene call, 5 bases matching. The germline V gene (reference sequence) provides CDR1 PRHDT and CDR2 FYEKMQ. The V end loses 6 bases and the J end loses 4 bases, and a stretch of 12 bases separates them. Reading from cysteine to phenylalanine, the CDR3 counts 13 amino acids. Only the CDR3 DNA stays, 39 bases, in frame from base 1. The CDR3, completed at both ends by the reference TRBV13 and TRBJ1-1 genes, gives the full variable domain AAGVIQSPRHLIKEKRETATLKCYPIPRHDTVYWYQQGPGQDPQFLISFYEKMQSDKGSIPDRFSAQQFSDYHSELNMSSLELGDSALYFCASRGELITEAFFGQGTRLTVV.